The text below deals with one T cell receptor (beta chain). As originally analysed: Counts of nucleated cells, estimated from reference gene primer amplification, were obtained. Sequencing was performed with immunoSEQ multiplex PCR; in TCRdb, only in-frame clones are kept and a portion is missing. D and trimming were read from the DNA, whereas the V and J calls and clone size are those reported in that table. This sample has roughly 260,000 clones, with roughly 80% found just once. This sample is part of a study of blood T cell repertoires in COVID-19. Sequenced material: PBMCs or T cells enriched from blood (not recorded which). The sequence derives from a woman in her forties who had been exposed to COVID-19.

The CDR3 region is CASSYRKQGASGYTF. In DNA form, the CDR3 reads TGTGCCAGCAGTTACAGGAAACAGGGGGCGTCTGGCTACACCTTC. The rearrangement uses TRBV6-2 or TRBV6-3 and TRBJ1-2; 9 positions agree with TRBD1. CDR3 length: 15 residues. The V gene end was trimmed by 2 bases and the J gene end by 7 bases; junction bases not matched to a gene: 8. Germline CDR1 MNHEY, CDR2 SVGEGT.